The 13 T cell receptor beta chains presented below share a single source sample, sequenced in a study of blood T cell repertoires in COVID-19 (TCRdb year 2020). The library was prepared using the immunoSEQ multiplex PCR assay. In its TCRdb copy, this immuneACCESS table keeps in-frame sequences only and misses some clones. Where compared with another copy, unresolved V genes explain less than half of these, and the others have no known cause. The sample records over 100,000 clones, roughly 84% of which are singletons. Of the sample, approximately 0.76% falls within the top ten clones. The sample taken for sequencing was peripheral blood. These receptor sequences come from a woman in her seventies with acute or convalescent COVID-19.

The chain recombines TRBV5-8 with TRBJ2-1; 9 bases line up with TRBD2. Looked up from germline, CDR1 is SGHTS and CDR2 is YDEGEE. V was pared by 2 bases and J by 8 bases, with 11 bases of the junction left unmatched. This CDR3 spans 16 amino acids. CDR3 sequence (DNA): TGTGCCAGCAGCTTTGGCCCCCTTAGCGGGAGAGATGAGCAGTTCTTC. As protein: CASSFGPLSGRDEQFF.

The genes are TRBV5-1 and TRBJ2-7; 7 bases are shared with TRBD1. The germline CDR1 and CDR2 sequences are SGHRS and YFSETQ. Trimming at V came to 1 base and at J to 1 base, leaving 2 bases not matched to a gene. CDR3 size: 14 residues. This CDR3 reads CASSLQGVSYEQYF. CDR3 in DNA: TGCGCCAGCAGCTTGCAGGGGGTTTCCTACGAGCAGTACTTC.

J is TRBJ2-7 and V is TRBV28, with D possibly being TRBD1 (5 bases). The CDR3 spans 14 residues. The V end lost 4 bases, the J end lost 3 bases, and 13 bases lay between the germline ends. Germline CDR1 is MDHEN and CDR2 is SYDVKM. As DNA, the CDR3 is TGTGCCAGCAGTTCCTCAGGGATTGGCTACGAGCAGTACTTC. This encodes CASSSSGIGYEQYF.

The V gene is TRBV19, the J gene TRBJ1-3; tentatively, D is TRBD1 (6 bases). The germline V gene has CDR1 LNHDA and CDR2 SQIVND (reference sequence). Trimming stripped 1 base from V and 4 bases from J, with 14 bases between. The CDR3 is made up of 16 amino acids. This CDR3 is CASSIGPGETGNTIYF. The CDR3 coding sequence is TGTGCCAGTAGTATAGGTCCAGGGGAGACCGGAAACACCATATATTTT.

This clone was counted once. The same CDR3 also results from other DNA sequences found in this sample. This chain joins TRBV5-1 and TRBJ1-3; weak D call: TRBD1 (5 bases). The CDR3 has 14 amino acids. Germline CDR1 reads SGHRS; CDR2 reads YFSETQ. V was pared by 2 bases and J by 2 bases, with 8 bases between. The CDR3 DNA is TGCGCCAGCAGCTTAGCAGGGACTGGAAACACCATATATTTT. Protein: CASSLAGTGNTIYF.

The chain recombines TRBV11-2 with TRBJ1-5, with D possibly TRBD1 on 6 matching bases. The V end was cut by 5 bases, the J end by 9 bases, with 14 bases between. CDR3 size: 13 residues. Germline-derived CDR1 and CDR2 are SGHAT and FQNNGV. The CDR3 DNA reads as TGTGCCAGCAGCGCAACAGGGCAAGGGCCCCAGCATTTT. Translated, it gives CASSATGQGPQHF.

The V and J genes are TRBV3-1 (or the pseudogene TRBV3-2) and TRBJ2-1; 8 bases agree with TRBD1. The CDR3 spans 14 residues. J gave up 9 bases and V 4 bases, and 8 bases lay outside the gene matches. CDR1 and CDR2 (germline): LGHDT, YNNKEL (reference sequence). The CDR3 loop reads CASSPDRGGGEQFF. DNA for the CDR3: TGTGCCAGCAGCCCTGACAGGGGAGGTGGTGAGCAGTTCTTC.

The V gene is TRBV12-3 or TRBV12-4, the J gene TRBJ1-1; D possibly corresponds to TRBD1 (6 bases). This CDR3 spans 12 amino acids. The V and J ends lost 1 base and 11 bases respectively, with 11 bases between them. DNA for the CDR3: TGTGCCAGCAGTTTAGGAGCAGGGGTCGCTTTCTTT. Its protein is CASSLGAGVAFF.

The V call is TRBV19, the J call TRBJ1-2, with unresolved D. There are 12 residues in the CDR3. Trimming removed 0 bases at V and 8 bases at J, with 7 bases between. In germline, CDR1 is LNHDA, CDR2 SQIVND (reference sequence). CDR3 in DNA: TGTGCCAGTAGTATAGATCTGCGGGGCTACACCTTC. Its protein product is CASSIDLRGYTF.

V and J are TRBV25-1 and TRBJ1-6, with TRBD1 as a possible D gene (5 bases). Germline V lookup: CDR1 MGHDK, CDR2 SYGVNS. V lost 0 bases and J lost 7, with 10 bases in between. This CDR3 region has 15 residues. This chain's CDR3 is CASSEYTTENSPLHF. CDR3 nucleotides: TGTGCCAGCAGTGAATATACGACAGAGAATTCACCCCTCCACTTT.

This clone was picked up one time. CDR3: CASSFAGTLANEQFF. The CDR3, as DNA: TGTGCCAGCAGCTTCGCCGGGACACTCGCAAATGAGCAGTTCTTC. The chain uses TRBV7-2 and TRBJ2-1; perhaps TRBD1 as D (6 bases). In germline, CDR1 is SGHTA, CDR2 FQGNSA. The germline V and J ends were trimmed by 3 bases and 7 bases, with 16 bases remaining between them. This CDR3 has 15 residues.

The chain carries TRBV10-1 and TRBJ1-3; D remains unclear. Trimming took off 0 bases at V and 3 bases at J, with 6 bases between the two ends. The CDR3 has 14 amino acids. Per the germline V gene, CDR1 is WNHNN and CDR2 is SYGVQD (reference sequence). This chain's CDR3 is CASSESPIGNTIYF. The CDR3 nucleotides read TGCGCCAGCAGTGAGTCCCCCATTGGAAACACCATATATTTT.

A few counts support this clone. The chain combines TRBV6-5 with TRBJ1-2, with TRBD1 as a possible D gene (5 bases). The germline V and J ends were trimmed by 0 bases and 2 bases, with 10 bases remaining between them. This CDR3 is 15 amino acids long. Germline V CDR1 and CDR2: MNHEY, SVGAGI. For the CDR3, the DNA is TGTGCCAGCAGTTACTCGACAGCTACCAACTATGGCTACACCTTC. Translating it yields CASSYSTATNYGYTF.